The following is a T cell receptor (beta chain) sequence with its context. The sample comes from a study of T cell changes during pregnancy in multiple sclerosis. Trimming at V came to 1 base and at J to 6 bases, leaving 8 bases not matched to a gene. Germline assignment: CDR1 SGHRS and CDR2 YFSETQ. The CDR3 length is 16 residues. Libraries were prepared by immunoSEQ multiplex PCR; TCRdb keeps only in-frame clonotypes and omits some of them. The sample consists of around 96,000 clones, 85% to 95% of them appearing once. The clonotype originates from a female donor with multiple sclerosis, enrolled in a pregnancy study. This sample comprised peripheral blood, obtained in the first trimester of pregnancy. This chain joins TRBV5-1 and TRBJ2-2, with 8 nucleotides matching TRBD1. The CDR3 nucleotides are TGCGCCAGCAGCTTGTATCTGTCAGGGGGCCCCGGGGAGCTGTTTTTT. Translation: CASSLYLSGGPGELFF.